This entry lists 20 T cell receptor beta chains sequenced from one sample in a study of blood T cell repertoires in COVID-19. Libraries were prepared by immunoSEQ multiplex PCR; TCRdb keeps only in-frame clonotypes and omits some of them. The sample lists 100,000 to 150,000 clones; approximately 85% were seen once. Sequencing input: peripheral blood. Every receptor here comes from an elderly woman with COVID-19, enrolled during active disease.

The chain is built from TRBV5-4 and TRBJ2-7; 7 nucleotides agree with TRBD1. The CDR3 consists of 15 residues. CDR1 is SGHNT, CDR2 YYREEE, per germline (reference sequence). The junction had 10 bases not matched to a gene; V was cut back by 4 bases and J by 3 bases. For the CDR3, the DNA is TGTGCCAGCAGCGTAGGGACAGCTAACCTCTACGAGCAGTACTTC. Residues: CASSVGTANLYEQYF.

The CDR3, as DNA: TGTGCCAGCAGCCTCACAGGGGGCAGATCCTACGAGCAGTACTTC. As protein: CASSLTGGRSYEQYF. The J gene is TRBJ2-7, the V gene TRBV13; the match to TRBD1 covers 9 bases. Unmatched junction bases numbered 6, after V lost 5 bases and J lost 1 base. The germline V gene has CDR1 PRHDT and CDR2 FYEKMQ (reference sequence). The CDR3 runs to 15 residues.

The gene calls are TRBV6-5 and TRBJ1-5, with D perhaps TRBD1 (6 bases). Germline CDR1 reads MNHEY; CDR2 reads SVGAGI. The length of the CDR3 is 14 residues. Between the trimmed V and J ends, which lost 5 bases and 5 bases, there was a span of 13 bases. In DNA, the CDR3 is TGTGCCAGCAGTAGGACAGACAAGGATCAGCCCCAGCATTTT. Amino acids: CASSRTDKDQPQHF.

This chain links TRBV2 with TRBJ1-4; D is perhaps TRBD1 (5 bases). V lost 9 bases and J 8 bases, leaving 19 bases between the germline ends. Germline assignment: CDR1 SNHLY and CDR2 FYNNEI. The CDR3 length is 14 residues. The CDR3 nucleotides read TGTGCCAGTCAACTTCTCAGGGTTGAAGAAAAACTGTTTTTT. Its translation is CASQLLRVEEKLFF.

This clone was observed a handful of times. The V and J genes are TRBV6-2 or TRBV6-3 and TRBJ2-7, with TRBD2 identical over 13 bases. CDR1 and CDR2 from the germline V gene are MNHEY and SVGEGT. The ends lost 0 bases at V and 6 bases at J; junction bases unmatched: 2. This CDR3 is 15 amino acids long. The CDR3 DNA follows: TGTGCCAGCAGTTACTCTTGGACTAGCGGGAGCGAGCAGTACTTC. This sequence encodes CASSYSWTSGSEQYF.

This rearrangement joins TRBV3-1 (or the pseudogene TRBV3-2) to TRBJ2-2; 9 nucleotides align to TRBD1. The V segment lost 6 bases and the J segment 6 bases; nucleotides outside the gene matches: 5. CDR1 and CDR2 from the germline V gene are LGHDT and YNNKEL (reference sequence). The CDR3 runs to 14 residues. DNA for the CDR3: TGTGCCAGCAGTGGGACAGGGATGGCCGGGGAGCTGTTTTTT. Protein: CASSGTGMAGELFF.

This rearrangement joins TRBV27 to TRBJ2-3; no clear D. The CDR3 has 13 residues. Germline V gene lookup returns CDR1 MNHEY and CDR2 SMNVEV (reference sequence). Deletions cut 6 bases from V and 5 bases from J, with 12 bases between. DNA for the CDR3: TGTGCCAGCAGCCCTAACTATCGAGATACGCAGTATTTT. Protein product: CASSPNYRDTQYF.

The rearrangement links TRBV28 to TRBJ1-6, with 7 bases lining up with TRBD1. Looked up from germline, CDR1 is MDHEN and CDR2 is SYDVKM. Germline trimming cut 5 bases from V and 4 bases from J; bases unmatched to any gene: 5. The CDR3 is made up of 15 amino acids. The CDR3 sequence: CASSDTGAYNSPLHF. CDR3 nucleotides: TGTGCCAGCAGTGACACAGGGGCGTATAATTCACCCCTCCACTTT.

CDR3 in DNA: TGCGCCAGCAGGGGGGCCCCTAATGAAAAACTGTTTTTT. This encodes CASRGAPNEKLFF. The chain carries TRBV5-1 and TRBJ1-4, with D maybe TRBD1 (6 bases). The CDR3 runs 13 residues. Germline V lookup: CDR1 SGHRS, CDR2 YFSETQ. V lost 5 bases and J 3 bases, leaving 8 bases between the germline ends.

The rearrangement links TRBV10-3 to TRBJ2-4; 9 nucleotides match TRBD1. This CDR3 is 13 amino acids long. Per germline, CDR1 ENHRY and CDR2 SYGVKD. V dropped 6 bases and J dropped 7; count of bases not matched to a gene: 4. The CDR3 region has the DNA TGTGCCATCAGGGGACAGGGTGAGAACATTCAGTACTTC. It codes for CAIRGQGENIQYF.

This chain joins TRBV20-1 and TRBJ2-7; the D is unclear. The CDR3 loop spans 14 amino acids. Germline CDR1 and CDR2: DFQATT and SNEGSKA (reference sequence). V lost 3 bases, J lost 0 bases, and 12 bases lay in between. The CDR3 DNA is TGCAGTGCTAGTTTGTCCAGATTCTCCTACGAGCAGTACTTC. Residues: CSASLSRFSYEQYF.

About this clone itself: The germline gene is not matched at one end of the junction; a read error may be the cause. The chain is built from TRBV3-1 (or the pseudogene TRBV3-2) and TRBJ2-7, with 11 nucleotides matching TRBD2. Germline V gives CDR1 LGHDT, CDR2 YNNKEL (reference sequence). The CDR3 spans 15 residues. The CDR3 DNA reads TGTGCCAGCAGCCAAAGCCGGACTAGCGGGCACGCCACGCTTTTC. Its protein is CASSQSRTSGHATLF.

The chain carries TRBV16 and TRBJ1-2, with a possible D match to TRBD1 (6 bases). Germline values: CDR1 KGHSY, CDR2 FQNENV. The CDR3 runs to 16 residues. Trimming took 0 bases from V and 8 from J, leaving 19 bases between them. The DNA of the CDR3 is TGTGCCAGCAGCCAATCTAGCGGGGGGCGTGGTGGAGGCTACACCTTC. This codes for CASSQSSGGRGGGYTF.

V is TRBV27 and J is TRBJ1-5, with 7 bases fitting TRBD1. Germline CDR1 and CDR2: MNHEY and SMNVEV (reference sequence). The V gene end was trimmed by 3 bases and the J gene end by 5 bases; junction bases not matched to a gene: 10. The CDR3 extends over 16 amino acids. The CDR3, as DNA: TGTGCCAGCAGTTTTCGCAACAGGGGAAGGGATCAGCCCCAGCATTTT. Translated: CASSFRNRGRDQPQHF.

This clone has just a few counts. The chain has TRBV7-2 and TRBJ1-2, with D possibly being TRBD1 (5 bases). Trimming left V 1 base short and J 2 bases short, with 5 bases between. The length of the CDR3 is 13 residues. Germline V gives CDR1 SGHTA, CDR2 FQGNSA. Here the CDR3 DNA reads TGTGCCAGCAGCTTAGGACAGAACTATGGCTACACCTTC. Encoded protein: CASSLGQNYGYTF.

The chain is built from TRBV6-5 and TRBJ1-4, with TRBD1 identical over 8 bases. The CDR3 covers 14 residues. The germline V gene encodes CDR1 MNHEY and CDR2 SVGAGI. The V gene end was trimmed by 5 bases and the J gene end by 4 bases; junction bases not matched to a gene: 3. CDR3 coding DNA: TGTGCCAGCAGTCGCGGACAGGGTAATGAAAAACTGTTTTTT. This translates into CASSRGQGNEKLFF.

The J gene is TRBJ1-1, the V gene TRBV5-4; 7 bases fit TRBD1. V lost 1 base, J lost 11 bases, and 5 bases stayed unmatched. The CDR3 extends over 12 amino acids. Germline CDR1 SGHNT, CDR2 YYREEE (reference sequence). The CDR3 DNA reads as TGTGCCAGCAGCTTGTTTGACAGGGAGGCTTTCTTT. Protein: CASSLFDREAFF.

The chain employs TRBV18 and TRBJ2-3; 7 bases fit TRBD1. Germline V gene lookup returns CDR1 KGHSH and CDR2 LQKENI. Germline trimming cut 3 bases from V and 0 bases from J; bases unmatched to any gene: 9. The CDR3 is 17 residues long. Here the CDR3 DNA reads TGTGCCAGCTCACCGATACCTCGGGACAGCAGCACAGATACGCAGTATTTT. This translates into CASSPIPRDSSTDTQYF.

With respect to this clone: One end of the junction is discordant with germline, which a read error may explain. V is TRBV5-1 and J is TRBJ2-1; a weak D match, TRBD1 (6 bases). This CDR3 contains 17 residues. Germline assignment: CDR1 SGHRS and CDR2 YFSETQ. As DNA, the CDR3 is TGCGCCAGCAGCTTGAACCACAGGGATGTCTCCCACAATGAGCAGTTCTTC. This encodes CASSLNHRDVSHNEQFF.

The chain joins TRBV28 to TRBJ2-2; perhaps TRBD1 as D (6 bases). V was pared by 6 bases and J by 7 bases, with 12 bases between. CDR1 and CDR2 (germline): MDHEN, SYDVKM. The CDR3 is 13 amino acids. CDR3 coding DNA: TGTGCCAGCAGACAGGGTAATGGCGGGGAGCTGTTTTTT. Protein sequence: CASRQGNGGELFF.